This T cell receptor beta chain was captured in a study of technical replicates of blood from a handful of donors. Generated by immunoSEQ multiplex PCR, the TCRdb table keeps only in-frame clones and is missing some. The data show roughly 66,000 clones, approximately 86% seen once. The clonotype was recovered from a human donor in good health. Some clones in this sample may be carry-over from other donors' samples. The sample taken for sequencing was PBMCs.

In DNA form, the CDR3 reads TGTGCCAGCTCCCGGGAACAGGGGCGGTCTGAAGCTTTCTTT. It is translated as CASSREQGRSEAFF. This chain joins TRBV18 and TRBJ1-1; 7 bases match TRBD1. The length of the CDR3 is 14 residues. J lost 6 bases, V lost 6 bases, and 10 bases had no gene match. The germline CDR1 and CDR2 sequences are KGHSH and LQKENI.